These 14 T cell receptor beta chains were sequenced from one sample in a study of cytomegalovirus exposure and HLA in healthy donors. Primers for the PCR totalled 60 Vbeta and 13 Jbeta. Generated by immunoSEQ multiplex PCR, the TCRdb table keeps only in-frame clones and is missing some. The profile shows around 130,000 clones, around 80% of them singletons. Input material: PBMCs. The receptors shown here come from a woman aged 18-29 years in good health and CMV-seropositive.

The J gene is TRBJ1-5, the V gene TRBV7-9; D gene uncertain. Trimming took 1 base from V and 4 from J, leaving 14 bases between them. The CDR3 is made up of 16 amino acids. Germline CDR1 reads SEHNR; CDR2 reads FQNEAQ (reference sequence). CDR3 in amino acids: CASSLGFQVANQPQHF. The DNA of the CDR3 is TGTGCCAGCAGCTTAGGATTTCAGGTAGCGAATCAGCCCCAGCATTTT.

This clone was seen a single time. The rearrangement uses TRBV9 and TRBJ2-7; TRBD1 agrees at 9 bases. CDR3 length: 13 amino acids. The V and J ends lost 3 bases and 7 bases, in that order; junction bases with no gene match: 5. Germline V gene sequence: CDR1 SGDLS, CDR2 YYNGEE. The CDR3 is CASSEGQGNEQYF. The CDR3 DNA reads TGTGCCAGCAGCGAGGGACAGGGCAATGAGCAGTACTTC.

The chain carries TRBV27 and TRBJ2-5; D possibly corresponds to TRBD1 (6 bases). Germline CDR1 reads MNHEY; CDR2 reads SMNVEV (reference sequence). This CDR3 has 15 amino acids. The germline V and J ends were trimmed by 4 bases and 5 bases, with 17 bases remaining between them. The CDR3 region is CASSSQNRAGETQYF. DNA of the CDR3: TGTGCCAGCAGTTCACAAAACAGGGCCGGGGAGACCCAGTACTTC.

This clone showed up just a few times. The J gene is TRBJ1-2, the V gene TRBV6-1; D is uncertain. The germline V and J ends were trimmed by 1 base and 5 bases, with 14 bases remaining between them. The CDR3 is 15 amino acids. Germline assignment: CDR1 MNHNS and CDR2 SASEGT. The CDR3 nucleotides are TGTGCCAGCAGTGAAGGTGAGGTCGGTACTTATGGCTACACCTTC. It encodes CASSEGEVGTYGYTF.

The V and J genes are TRBV19 and TRBJ1-5, with D uncertain. There are 13 residues in the CDR3. Germline-derived CDR1 and CDR2 are LNHDA and SQIVND (reference sequence). V was cut by 7 bases and J by 9 bases, with 16 bases left in between. The CDR3 here is CASKEGLEGPQHF. The DNA of the CDR3 is TGTGCCAGTAAAGAGGGTCTCGAGGGGCCCCAGCATTTT.

The chain combines TRBV19 with TRBJ2-7; 7 bases map to TRBD2. V dropped 5 bases and J dropped 3; count of bases not matched to a gene: 4. This CDR3 is 13 amino acids long. Germline CDR1 and CDR2: LNHDA and SQIVND (reference sequence). CDR3 amino acids: CASSPGGFYEQYF. The CDR3 nucleotides read TGTGCCAGTAGTCCGGGGGGATTCTACGAGCAGTACTTC.

This chain joins TRBV19 and TRBJ2-2, with a tentative D call TRBD1 (5 bases). CDR1 is LNHDA, CDR2 SQIVND, per germline (reference sequence). This CDR3 contains 15 residues. V dropped 3 bases and J dropped 7 bases, with 15 bases sitting between them. The CDR3 nucleotides read TGTGCCAGTAGTATGAACCCAGGGCGAGGCGGGGAGCTGTTTTTT. Translating it yields CASSMNPGRGGELFF.

The V gene is TRBV5-5, the J gene TRBJ2-5; 7 bases are a match to TRBD2. The V segment lost 1 base and the J segment 4 bases; nucleotides outside the gene matches: 4. This CDR3 spans 14 amino acids. Germline V lookup: CDR1 SGHKS, CDR2 YYEKEE (reference sequence). CDR3 in amino acids: CASSLFGGGETQYF. The CDR3 DNA follows: TGTGCCAGCAGCTTGTTTGGCGGGGGAGAGACCCAGTACTTC.

The chain joins TRBV4-1 to TRBJ2-4; D might be TRBD2 (6 bases). The CDR3 extends over 14 amino acids. V was shortened by 1 base and J by 8 bases, with 12 bases between the two germline ends. The germline V gene encodes CDR1 MGHRA and CDR2 YSYEKL. The chain's CDR3 is CASSQVGGADIQYF. The CDR3 DNA reads as TGCGCCAGCAGCCAAGTAGGAGGGGCGGACATTCAGTACTTC.

The rearrangement joins TRBV9 to TRBJ1-1; D not certain. V lost 0 bases and J lost 6, with 12 bases in between. CDR1 is SGDLS and CDR2 is YYNGEE in the germline V gene. The CDR3 totals 14 residues. In DNA form, the CDR3 reads TGTGCCAGCAGCGTAGGCCCAGGTTTCGCTGAAGCTTTCTTT. This translates into CASSVGPGFAEAFF. The complete variable domain, with remaining parts taken from reference TRBV9 and TRBJ1-1, reads DSGVTQTPKHLITATGQRVTLRCSPRSGDLSVYWYQQSLDQGLQFLIQYYNGEERAKGNILERFSAQQFPDLHSELNLSSLELGDSALYFCASSVGPGFAEAFFGQGTRLTVV.

This sequence joins TRBV7-2 and TRBJ2-2; D is unresolved. The CDR3 is 14 residues long. The germline V gene encodes CDR1 SGHTA and CDR2 FQGNSA. Trimming left V 1 base short and J 0 bases short, with 3 bases between. The CDR3 DNA is TGTGCCAGCAGCTTAGTTACGAACACCGGGGAGCTGTTTTTT. Protein product: CASSLVTNTGELFF.

This clone turned up a few times. The gene calls are TRBV27 and TRBJ1-2; D gene uncertain. Trimming cost V 3 bases and J 3 bases, with 8 bases left between them. The germline CDR1 and CDR2 sequences are MNHEY and SMNVEV (reference sequence). The CDR3 is made up of 13 amino acids. The CDR3 bases are TGTGCCAGCAGTTTTCAGGCAGACTATGGCTACACCTTC. Its protein product is CASSFQADYGYTF.

The V gene is TRBV10-1, the J gene TRBJ2-5; 7 bases map to TRBD1. The CDR3 has 14 amino acids. V trimming: 0 bases; J trimming: 2 bases; junction bases outside the gene matches: 0. Germline CDR1 and CDR2: WNHNN and SYGVQD (reference sequence). Here the CDR3 DNA reads TGCGCCAGCAGTGAGTCGACAGGGCAAGAGACCCAGTACTTC. Protein product: CASSESTGQETQYF.

This clone was counted a single time. This sequence joins TRBV28 and TRBJ1-2; TRBD1 aligns across 8 bases. CDR3 length: 13 amino acids. Germline assignment: CDR1 MDHEN and CDR2 SYDVKM. The trim removed 2 bases at V and 8 bases at J, leaving 4 bases unmatched. CDR3 DNA sequence: TGTGCCAGCAGTTTAGGCAGGGGGCGAGGCTACACCTTC. Translating gives CASSLGRGRGYTF.